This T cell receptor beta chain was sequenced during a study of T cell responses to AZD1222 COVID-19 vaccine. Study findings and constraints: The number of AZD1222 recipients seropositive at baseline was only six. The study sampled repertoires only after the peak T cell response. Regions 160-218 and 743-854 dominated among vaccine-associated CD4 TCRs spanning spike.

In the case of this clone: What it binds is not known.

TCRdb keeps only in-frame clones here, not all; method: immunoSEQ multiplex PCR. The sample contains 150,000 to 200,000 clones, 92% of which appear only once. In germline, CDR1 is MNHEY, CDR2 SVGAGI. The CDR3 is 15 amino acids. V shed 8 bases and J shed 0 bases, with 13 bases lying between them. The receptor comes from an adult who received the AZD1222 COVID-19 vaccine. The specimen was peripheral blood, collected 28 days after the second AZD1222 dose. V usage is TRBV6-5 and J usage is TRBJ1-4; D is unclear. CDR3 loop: CASALYRATNEKLFF. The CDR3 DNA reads TGTGCCAGCGCCTTATACCGTGCAACTAATGAAAAACTGTTTTTT.